This T cell receptor beta chain was observed in a study of blood T cell repertoires in COVID-19. About the study: From T cells, B-cell-depleted T cells, or PBMCs came the material, which was cDNA or gDNA.

TCRdb's table, derived via immunoSEQ multiplex PCR, lists solely in-frame clones and lacks some. The data hold tens of thousands of clones, with roughly 88% observed a single time. This CDR3 has 11 amino acids. Germline V gene sequence: CDR1 MNHEY, CDR2 SVGEGT. The V end lost 6 bases, the J end lost 11 bases, and 11 bases lay between the germline ends. The sequenced sample was peripheral blood. This sequence was found in a human donor in a cohort sampled during active COVID-19. The chain carries TRBV6-2 or TRBV6-3 and TRBJ1-5; D is uncertain. CDR3 sequence (DNA): TGTGCCAGCAGCCCTTTAGGAGCCCAGCATTTT. Protein: CASSPLGAQHF.